The subject of this entry is one TCR beta chain. The source of the sample is a study of T cell clones after liver transplantation. About the research overall: Three of eight recipients were HCV-positive; others had non-autoimmune, non-viral indications.

The germline CDR1 and CDR2 sequences are SGHRS and YFSETQ. The V end lost 4 bases, the J end lost 4 bases, and 21 bases lay between the germline ends. This CDR3 comprises 17 residues. Profiling relied on immunoSEQ multiplex PCR, and the TCRdb table lists in-frame clones only, not all of them. The data show roughly 80,000 clones, 75% to 90% seen once. The specimen was CD4+ T cells from blood, collected at the 22-month timepoint. The receptor's source is a human patient who received a liver transplant. Some T cells may be graft donor cells. This chain connects TRBV5-1 to TRBJ1-3, with D perhaps matching TRBD1 (6 bases). The DNA of the CDR3 is TGCGCCAGCAGCGAGCTGTCGGGGGCAGTCGACGGAAACACCATATATTTT. As protein: CASSELSGAVDGNTIYF.